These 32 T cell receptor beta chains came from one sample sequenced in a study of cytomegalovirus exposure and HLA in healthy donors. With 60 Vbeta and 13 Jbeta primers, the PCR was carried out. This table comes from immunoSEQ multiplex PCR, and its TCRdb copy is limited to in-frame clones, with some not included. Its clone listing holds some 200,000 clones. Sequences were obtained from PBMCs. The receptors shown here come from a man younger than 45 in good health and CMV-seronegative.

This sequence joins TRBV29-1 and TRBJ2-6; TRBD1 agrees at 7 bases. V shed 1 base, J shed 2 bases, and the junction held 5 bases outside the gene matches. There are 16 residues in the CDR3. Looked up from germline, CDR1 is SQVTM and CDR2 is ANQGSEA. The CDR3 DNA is TGCAGCGTTGAAGGGACCACAGGGGCTGGGGCCAACGTCCTGACTTTC. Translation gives CSVEGTTGAGANVLTF.

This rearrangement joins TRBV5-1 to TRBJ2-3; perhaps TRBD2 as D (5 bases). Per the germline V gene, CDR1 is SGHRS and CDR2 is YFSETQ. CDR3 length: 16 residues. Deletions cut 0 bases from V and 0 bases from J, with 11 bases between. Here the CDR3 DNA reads TGCGCCAGCAGCTTGGATCTTAGGACTAGCACAGATACGCAGTATTTT. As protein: CASSLDLRTSTDTQYF.

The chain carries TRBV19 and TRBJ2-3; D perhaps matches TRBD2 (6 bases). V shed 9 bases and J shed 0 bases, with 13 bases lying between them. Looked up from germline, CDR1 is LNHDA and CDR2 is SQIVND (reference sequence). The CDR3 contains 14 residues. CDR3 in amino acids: CASRGRGSTDTQYF. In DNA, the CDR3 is TGTGCCAGCCGGGGGAGAGGTAGCACAGATACGCAGTATTTT.

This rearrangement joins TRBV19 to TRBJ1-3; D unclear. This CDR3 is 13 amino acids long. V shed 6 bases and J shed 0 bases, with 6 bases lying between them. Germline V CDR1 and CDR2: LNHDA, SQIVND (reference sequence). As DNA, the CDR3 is TGTGCCAGTAGGGTTAGCTCTGGAAACACCATATATTTT. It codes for CASRVSSGNTIYF.

The CDR3 here is CASSLGLAGEVDEQYF. CDR3 bases: TGTGCCAGCTCACTTGGACTAGCGGGAGAGGTCGACGAGCAGTACTTC. V is TRBV18 and J is TRBJ2-7, with 13 bases matching TRBD2. The CDR3 has 16 residues. V shed 4 bases and J 5 bases; nucleotides not matched to a gene: 8. Germline-derived CDR1 and CDR2 are KGHSH and LQKENI.

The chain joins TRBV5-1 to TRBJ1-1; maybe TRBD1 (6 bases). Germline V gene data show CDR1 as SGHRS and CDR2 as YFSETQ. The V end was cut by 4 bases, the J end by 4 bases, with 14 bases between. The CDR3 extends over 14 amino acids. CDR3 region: CASSLYTGTTEAFF. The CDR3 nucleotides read TGCGCCAGCAGCCTCTATACAGGGACCACTGAAGCTTTCTTT.

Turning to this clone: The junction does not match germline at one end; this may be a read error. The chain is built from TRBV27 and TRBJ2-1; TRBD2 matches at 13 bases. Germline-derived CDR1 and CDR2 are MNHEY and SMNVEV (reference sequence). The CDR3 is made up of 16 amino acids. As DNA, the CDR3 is TGTGCCGGCAGTCCACTACTAGCGGGAGGGATCGCTGAGCAGTTCTTC. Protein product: CAGSPLLAGGIAEQFF.

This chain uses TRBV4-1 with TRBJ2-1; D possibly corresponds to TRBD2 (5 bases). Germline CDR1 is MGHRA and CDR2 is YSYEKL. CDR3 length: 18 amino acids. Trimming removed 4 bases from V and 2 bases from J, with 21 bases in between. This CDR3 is CASSLTSQTRGPYNEQFF. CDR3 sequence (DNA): TGCGCCAGCAGCCTAACCTCTCAGACCAGAGGGCCCTACAATGAGCAGTTCTTC.

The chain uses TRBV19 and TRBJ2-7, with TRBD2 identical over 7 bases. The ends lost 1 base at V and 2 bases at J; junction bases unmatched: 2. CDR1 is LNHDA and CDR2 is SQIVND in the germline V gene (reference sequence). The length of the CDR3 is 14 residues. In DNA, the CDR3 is TGTGCCAGTAGTATAGTGGGGGGGACCTACGAGCAGTACTTC. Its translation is CASSIVGGTYEQYF.

The CDR3 nucleotides are TGTGCCAGTAGTATAGCCCGGGGTGAAGTGAACACTGAAGCTTTCTTT. It specifies CASSIARGEVNTEAFF. V is TRBV19 and J is TRBJ1-1; D gene ambiguous. V lost 1 base and J 0 bases, leaving 12 bases between the germline ends. Looked up from germline, CDR1 is LNHDA and CDR2 is SQIVND (reference sequence). This CDR3 contains 16 residues. Together with reference TRBV19 and TRBJ1-1, the CDR3 gives the full variable domain: DGGITQSPKYLFRKEGQNVTLSCEQNLNHDAMYWYRQDPGQGLRLIYYSQIVNDFQKGDIAEGYSVSREKKESFPLTVTSAQKNPTAFYLCASSIARGEVNTEAFFGQGTRLTVV.

As DNA, the CDR3 is TGTGCCTGGAGTGCCGCCCTCCGGGACAGCGTGAAGTGGGAGCAGTACTTC. Translated, it gives CAWSAALRDSVKWEQYF. The rearrangement links TRBV30 to TRBJ2-7, with 7 positions matching TRBD1. CDR3 length: 17 amino acids. The ends lost 1 base at V and 7 bases at J; junction bases unmatched: 19. CDR1 and CDR2 (germline): GTSNPN, SVGIG (reference sequence). The whole variable domain, remainder taken from reference TRBV30 and TRBJ2-7, is SQTIHQWPATLVQPVGSPLSLECTVEGTSNPNLYWYRQAAGRGLQLLFYSVGIGQISSEVPQNLSASRPQDRQFILSSKKLLLSDSGFYLCAWSAALRDSVKWEQYFGPGTRLTVT.

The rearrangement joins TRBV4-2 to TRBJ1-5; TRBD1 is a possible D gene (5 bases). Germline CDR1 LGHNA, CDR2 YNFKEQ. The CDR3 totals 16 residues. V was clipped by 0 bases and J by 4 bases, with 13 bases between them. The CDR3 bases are TGTGCCAGCAGCCAAGATGGGGGGGTCTCGAATCAGCCCCAGCATTTT. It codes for CASSQDGGVSNQPQHF.

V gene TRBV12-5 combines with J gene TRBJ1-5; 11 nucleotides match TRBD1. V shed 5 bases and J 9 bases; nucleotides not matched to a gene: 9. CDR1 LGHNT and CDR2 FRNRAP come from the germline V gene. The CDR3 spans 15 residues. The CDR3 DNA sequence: TGTGCTAGTGGTCCGAAAAGGACAGGGGGCGGGCCCCAGCATTTT. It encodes CASGPKRTGGGPQHF.

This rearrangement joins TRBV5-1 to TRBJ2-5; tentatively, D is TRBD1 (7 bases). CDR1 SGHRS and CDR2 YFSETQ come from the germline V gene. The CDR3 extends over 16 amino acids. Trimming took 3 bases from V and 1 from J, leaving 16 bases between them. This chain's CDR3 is CASSSGGGTAQETQYF. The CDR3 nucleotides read TGCGCCAGCAGCTCCGGTGGGGGGACAGCCCAAGAGACCCAGTACTTC.

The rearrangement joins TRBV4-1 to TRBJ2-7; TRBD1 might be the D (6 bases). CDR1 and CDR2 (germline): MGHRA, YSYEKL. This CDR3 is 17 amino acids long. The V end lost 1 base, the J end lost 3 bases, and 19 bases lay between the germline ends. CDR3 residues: CASSQATGTTRHYEQYF. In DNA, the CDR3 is TGCGCCAGCAGCCAAGCAACAGGGACGACGCGACACTACGAGCAGTACTTC.

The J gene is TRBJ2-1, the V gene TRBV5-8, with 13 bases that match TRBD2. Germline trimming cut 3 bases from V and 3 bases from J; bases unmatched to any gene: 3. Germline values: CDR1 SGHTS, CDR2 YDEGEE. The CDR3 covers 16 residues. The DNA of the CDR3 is TGTGCCAGCAGCTCCGGACTAGCGGGGGTCTACAATGAGCAGTTCTTC. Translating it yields CASSSGLAGVYNEQFF.

This CDR3 reads CASSILRVLNNQPQHF. DNA for the CDR3: TGTGCCAGTAGTATCCTTAGAGTCCTTAACAATCAGCCCCAGCATTTT. The chain joins TRBV19 to TRBJ1-5; D is ambiguous. Trimming took 3 bases from V and 3 from J, leaving 15 bases between them. Germline V gene sequence: CDR1 LNHDA, CDR2 SQIVND (reference sequence). This CDR3 has 16 residues.

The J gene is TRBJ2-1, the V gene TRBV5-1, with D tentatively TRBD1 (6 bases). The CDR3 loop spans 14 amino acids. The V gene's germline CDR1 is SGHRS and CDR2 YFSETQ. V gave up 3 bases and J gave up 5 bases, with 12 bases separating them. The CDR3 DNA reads TGCGCCAGCAGCTACGACAGGAACAACAATGAGCAGTTCTTC. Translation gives CASSYDRNNNEQFF.

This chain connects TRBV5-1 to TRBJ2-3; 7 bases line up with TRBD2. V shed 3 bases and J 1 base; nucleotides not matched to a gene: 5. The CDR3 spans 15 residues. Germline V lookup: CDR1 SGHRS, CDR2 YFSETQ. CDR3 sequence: CASSSRTRGTDTQYF. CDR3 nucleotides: TGCGCCAGCAGCTCCCGGACTAGGGGCACAGATACGCAGTATTTT.

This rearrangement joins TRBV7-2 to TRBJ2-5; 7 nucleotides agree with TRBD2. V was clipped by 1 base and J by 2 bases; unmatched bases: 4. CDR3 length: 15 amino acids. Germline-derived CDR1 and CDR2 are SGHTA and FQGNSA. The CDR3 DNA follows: TGTGCCAGCAGCTTAGAGGCGGGGGAACAAGAGACCCAGTACTTC. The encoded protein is CASSLEAGEQETQYF.

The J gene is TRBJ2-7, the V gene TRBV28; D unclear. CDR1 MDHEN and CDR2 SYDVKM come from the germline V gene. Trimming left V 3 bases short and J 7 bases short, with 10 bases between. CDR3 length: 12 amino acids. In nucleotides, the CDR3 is TGTGCCAGCAGTTTTCGCGGCGCGGAGCAGTACTTC. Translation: CASSFRGAEQYF.

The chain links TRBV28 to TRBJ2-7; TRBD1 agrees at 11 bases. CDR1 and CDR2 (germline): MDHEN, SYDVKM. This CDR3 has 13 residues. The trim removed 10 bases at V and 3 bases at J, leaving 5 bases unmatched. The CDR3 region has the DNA TGTGCCATCTGGGACAGGGGGGACTACGAGCAGTACTTC. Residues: CAIWDRGDYEQYF.

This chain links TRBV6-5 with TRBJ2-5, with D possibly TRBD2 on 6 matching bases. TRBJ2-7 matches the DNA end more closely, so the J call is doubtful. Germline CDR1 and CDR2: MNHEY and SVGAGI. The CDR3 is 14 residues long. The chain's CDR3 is CASSYSGRENEQYF. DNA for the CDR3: TGTGCCAGCAGTTACTCGGGACGGGAGAACGAGCAGTACTTC.

CDR3 in DNA: TGTGCCATCAGTGAGCGAGACTTGACCTACAATGAGCAGTTCTTC. It translates to CAISERDLTYNEQFF. The chain employs TRBV10-3 and TRBJ2-1; D is unresolved. Trimming pared 2 bases from V and 2 bases from J, leaving 10 bases between. The CDR3 consists of 15 residues. The germline V gene encodes CDR1 ENHRY and CDR2 SYGVKD.

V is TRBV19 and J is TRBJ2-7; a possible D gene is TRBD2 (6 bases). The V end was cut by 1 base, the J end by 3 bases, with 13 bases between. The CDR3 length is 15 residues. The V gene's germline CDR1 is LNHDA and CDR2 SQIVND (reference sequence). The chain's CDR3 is CASSIAGDSYYEQYF. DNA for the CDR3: TGTGCCAGTAGTATAGCCGGGGACTCCTACTACGAGCAGTACTTC.

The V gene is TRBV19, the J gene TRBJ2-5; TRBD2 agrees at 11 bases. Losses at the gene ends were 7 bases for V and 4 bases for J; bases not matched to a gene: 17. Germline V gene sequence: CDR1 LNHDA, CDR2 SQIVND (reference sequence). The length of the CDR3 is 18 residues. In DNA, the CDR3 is TGTGCCAGTACCAAGGGACTTCCGACTAGCGGGAAGGGAGAGACCCAGTACTTC. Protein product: CASTKGLPTSGKGETQYF.

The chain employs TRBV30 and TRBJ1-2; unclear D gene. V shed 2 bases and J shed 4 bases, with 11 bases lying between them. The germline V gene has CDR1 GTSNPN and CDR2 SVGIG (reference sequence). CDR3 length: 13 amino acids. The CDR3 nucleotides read TGTGCCTGGAGTACCTTAAGCCCCTATGGCTACACCTTC. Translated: CAWSTLSPYGYTF.

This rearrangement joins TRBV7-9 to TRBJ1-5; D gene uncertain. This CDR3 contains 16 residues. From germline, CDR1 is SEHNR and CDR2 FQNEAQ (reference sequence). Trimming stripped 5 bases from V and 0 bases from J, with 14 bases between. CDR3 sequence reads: CASSPANGYSNQPQHF. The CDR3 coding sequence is TGTGCCAGCAGCCCAGCGAACGGTTATAGCAATCAGCCCCAGCATTTT.

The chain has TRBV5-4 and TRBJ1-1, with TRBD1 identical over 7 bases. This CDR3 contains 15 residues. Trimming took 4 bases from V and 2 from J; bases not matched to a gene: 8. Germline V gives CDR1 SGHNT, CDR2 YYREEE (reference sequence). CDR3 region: CASSPTTGTNTEAFF. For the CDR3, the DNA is TGTGCCAGCAGCCCAACGACAGGGACCAACACTGAAGCTTTCTTT.

The CDR3 bases are TGTGCCAGCAGCGTAGAGGGTCTGGGGGGACAAGAGACCCAGTACTTC. Translated, it gives CASSVEGLGGQETQYF. The rearrangement joins TRBV9 to TRBJ2-5; perhaps TRBD2 as D (6 bases). The germline V and J ends were trimmed by 0 bases and 2 bases, with 14 bases remaining between them. This CDR3 is 16 amino acids long. Germline values: CDR1 SGDLS, CDR2 YYNGEE.

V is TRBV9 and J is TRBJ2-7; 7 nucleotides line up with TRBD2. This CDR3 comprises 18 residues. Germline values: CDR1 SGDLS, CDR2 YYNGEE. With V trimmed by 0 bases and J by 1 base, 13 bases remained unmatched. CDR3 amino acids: CASSVGMGGRQRSYEQYF. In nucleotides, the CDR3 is TGTGCCAGCAGCGTAGGGATGGGGGGGAGACAGAGATCCTACGAGCAGTACTTC.

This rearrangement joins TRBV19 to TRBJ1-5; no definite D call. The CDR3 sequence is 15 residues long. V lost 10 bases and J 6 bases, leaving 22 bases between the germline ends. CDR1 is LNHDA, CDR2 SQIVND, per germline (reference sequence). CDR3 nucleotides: TGTGCCACCTGCCGACACTCGGATGTCAGTCAGCCCCAGCATTTT. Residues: CATCRHSDVSQPQHF.